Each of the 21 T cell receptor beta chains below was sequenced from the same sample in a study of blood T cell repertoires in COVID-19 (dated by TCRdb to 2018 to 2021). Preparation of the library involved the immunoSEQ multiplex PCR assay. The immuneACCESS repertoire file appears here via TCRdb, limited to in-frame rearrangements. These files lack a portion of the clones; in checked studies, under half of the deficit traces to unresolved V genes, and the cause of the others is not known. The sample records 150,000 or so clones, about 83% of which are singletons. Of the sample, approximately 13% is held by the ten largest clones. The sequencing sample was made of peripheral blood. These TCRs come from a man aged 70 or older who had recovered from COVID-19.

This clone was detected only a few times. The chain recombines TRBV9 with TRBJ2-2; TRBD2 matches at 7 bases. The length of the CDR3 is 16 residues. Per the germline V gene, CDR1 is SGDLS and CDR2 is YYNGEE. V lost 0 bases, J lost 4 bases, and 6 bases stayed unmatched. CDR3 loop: CASSVGGRAGTGELFF. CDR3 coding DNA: TGTGCCAGCAGCGTAGGTGGGAGGGCGGGCACCGGGGAGCTGTTTTTT. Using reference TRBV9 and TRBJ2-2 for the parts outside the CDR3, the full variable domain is DSGVTQTPKHLITATGQRVTLRCSPRSGDLSVYWYQQSLDQGLQFLIQYYNGEERAKGNILERFSAQQFPDLHSELNLSSLELGDSALYFCASSVGGRAGTGELFFGEGSRLTVL.

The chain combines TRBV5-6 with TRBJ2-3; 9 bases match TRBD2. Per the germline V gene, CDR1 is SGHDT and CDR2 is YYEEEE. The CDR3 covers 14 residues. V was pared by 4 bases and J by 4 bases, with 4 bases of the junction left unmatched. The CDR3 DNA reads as TGTGCCAGCAGCGCGGGACTAGCCTCAGATACGCAGTATTTT. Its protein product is CASSAGLASDTQYF. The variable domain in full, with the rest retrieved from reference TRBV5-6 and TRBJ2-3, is DAGVTQSPTHLIKTRGQQVTLRCSPKSGHDTVSWYQQALGQGPQFIFQYYEEEERQRGNFPDRFSGHQFPNYSSELNVNALLLGDSALYLCASSAGLASDTQYFGPGTRLTVL.

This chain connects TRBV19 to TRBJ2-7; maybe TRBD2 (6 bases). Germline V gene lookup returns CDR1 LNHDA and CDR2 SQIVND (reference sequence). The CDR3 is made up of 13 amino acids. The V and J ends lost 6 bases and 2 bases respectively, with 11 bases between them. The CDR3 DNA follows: TGTGCCAGTAGAAGGGACTTCCCCTACGAGCAGTACTTC. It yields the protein CASRRDFPYEQYF.

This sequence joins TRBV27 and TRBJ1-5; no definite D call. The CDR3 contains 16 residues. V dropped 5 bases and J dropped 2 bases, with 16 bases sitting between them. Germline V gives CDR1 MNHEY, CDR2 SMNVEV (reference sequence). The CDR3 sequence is CASSPDSGWGNQPQHF. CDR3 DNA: TGTGCCAGCAGTCCAGACTCGGGATGGGGCAATCAGCCCCAGCATTTT.

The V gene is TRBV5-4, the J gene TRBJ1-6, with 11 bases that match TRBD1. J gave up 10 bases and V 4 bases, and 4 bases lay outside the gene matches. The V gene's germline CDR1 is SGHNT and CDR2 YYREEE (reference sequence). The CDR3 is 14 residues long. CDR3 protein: CASSGDRGESPLHF. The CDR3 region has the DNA TGTGCCAGCAGCGGGGACAGGGGGGAATCACCCCTCCACTTT.

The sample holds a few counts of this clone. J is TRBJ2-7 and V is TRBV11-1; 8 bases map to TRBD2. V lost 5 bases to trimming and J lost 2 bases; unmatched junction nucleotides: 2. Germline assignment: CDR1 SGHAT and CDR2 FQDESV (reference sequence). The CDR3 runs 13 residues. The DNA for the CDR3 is TGTGCCAGCAGCCGCGGGGGGACCTACGAGCAGTACTTC. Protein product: CASSRGGTYEQYF.

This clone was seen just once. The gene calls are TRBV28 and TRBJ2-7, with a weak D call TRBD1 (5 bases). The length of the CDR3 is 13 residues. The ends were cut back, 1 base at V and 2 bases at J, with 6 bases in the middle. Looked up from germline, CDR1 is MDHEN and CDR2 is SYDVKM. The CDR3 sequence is CASSLSDTYEQYF. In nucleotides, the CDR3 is TGTGCCAGCAGTTTATCGGACACCTACGAGCAGTACTTC.

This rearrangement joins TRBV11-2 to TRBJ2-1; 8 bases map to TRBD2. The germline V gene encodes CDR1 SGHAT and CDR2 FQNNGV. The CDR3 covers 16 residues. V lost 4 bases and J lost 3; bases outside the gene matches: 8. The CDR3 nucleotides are TGTGCCAGCAGCTCTGTAGCGGGACATTACTACAATGAGCAGTTCTTC. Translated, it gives CASSSVAGHYYNEQFF.

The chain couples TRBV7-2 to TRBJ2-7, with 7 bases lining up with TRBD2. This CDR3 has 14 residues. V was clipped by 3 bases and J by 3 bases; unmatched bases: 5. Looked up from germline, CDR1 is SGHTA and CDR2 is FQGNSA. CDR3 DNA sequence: TGTGCCAGCAGCTTCCAGCGGGACTTCTACGAGCAGTACTTC. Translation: CASSFQRDFYEQYF.

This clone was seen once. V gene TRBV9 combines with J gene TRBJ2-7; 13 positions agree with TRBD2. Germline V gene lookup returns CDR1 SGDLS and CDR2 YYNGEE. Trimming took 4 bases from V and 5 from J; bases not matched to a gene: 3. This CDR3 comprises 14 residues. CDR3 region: CASSLGLAGDEQYF. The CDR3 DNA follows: TGTGCCAGCAGCTTAGGACTAGCGGGAGACGAGCAGTACTTC.

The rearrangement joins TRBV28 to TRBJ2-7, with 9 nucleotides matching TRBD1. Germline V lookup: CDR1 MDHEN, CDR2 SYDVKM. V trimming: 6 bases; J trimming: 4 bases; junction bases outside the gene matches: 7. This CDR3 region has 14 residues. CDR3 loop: CASRKTGGGYEQYF. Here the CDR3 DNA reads TGTGCCAGCAGAAAAACAGGGGGCGGTTACGAGCAGTACTTC.

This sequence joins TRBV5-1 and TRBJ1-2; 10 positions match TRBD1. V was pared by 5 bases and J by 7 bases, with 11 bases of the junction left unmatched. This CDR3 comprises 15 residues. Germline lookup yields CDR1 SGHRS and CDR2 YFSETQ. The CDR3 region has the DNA TGCGCCAGCAGTTCCCGACAGGGGGCGTTGGGTGGCTACACCTTC. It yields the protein CASSSRQGALGGYTF.

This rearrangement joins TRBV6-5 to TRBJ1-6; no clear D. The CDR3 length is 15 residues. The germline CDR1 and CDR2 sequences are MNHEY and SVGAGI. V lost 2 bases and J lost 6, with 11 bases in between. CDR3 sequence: CASSYDPTVNSPLHF. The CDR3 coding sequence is TGTGCCAGCAGTTACGATCCCACAGTTAATTCACCCCTCCACTTT.

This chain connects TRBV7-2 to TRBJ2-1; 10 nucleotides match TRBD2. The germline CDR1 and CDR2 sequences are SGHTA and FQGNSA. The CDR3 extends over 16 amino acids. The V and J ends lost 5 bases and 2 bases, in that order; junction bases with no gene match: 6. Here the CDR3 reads CASSPLAGATYNEQFF. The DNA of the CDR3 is TGTGCCAGCAGCCCTCTAGCGGGAGCCACCTACAATGAGCAGTTCTTC.

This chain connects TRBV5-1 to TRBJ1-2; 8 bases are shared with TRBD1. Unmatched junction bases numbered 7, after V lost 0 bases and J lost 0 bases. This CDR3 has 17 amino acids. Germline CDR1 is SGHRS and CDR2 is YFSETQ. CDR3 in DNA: TGCGCCAGCAGCTTGGAGGGGACAGGACTGACTAACTATGGCTACACCTTC. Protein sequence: CASSLEGTGLTNYGYTF.

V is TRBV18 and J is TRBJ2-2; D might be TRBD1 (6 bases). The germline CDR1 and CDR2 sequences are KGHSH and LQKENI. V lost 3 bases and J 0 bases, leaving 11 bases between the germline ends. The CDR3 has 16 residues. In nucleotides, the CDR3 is TGTGCCAGCTCACCGGGGACAACCGCGAACACCGGGGAGCTGTTTTTT. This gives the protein CASSPGTTANTGELFF.

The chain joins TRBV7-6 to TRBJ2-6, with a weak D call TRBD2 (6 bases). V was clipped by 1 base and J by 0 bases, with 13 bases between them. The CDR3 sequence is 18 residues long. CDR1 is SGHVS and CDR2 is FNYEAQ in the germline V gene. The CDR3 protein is CASSLGDFSSSGANVLTF. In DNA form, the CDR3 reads TGTGCCAGCAGCTTAGGGGACTTTTCTAGCTCTGGGGCCAACGTCCTGACTTTC.

The CDR3: CASSRQSSSYEQYF. In nucleotides, the CDR3 is TGCGCCAGCTCGCGACAGTCAAGCTCCTACGAGCAGTACTTC. The rearrangement links TRBV5-1 to TRBJ2-7, with D tentatively TRBD1 (5 bases). Germline V gives CDR1 SGHRS, CDR2 YFSETQ. The CDR3 spans 14 residues. V lost 7 bases to trimming and J lost 0 bases, with 14 bases between them.

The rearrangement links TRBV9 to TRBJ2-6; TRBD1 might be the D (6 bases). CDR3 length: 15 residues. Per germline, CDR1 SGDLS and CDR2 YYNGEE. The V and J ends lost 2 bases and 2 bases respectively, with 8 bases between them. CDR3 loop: CASSVGGAGANVLTF. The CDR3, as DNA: TGTGCCAGCAGCGTTGGGGGCGCTGGGGCCAACGTCCTGACTTTC.

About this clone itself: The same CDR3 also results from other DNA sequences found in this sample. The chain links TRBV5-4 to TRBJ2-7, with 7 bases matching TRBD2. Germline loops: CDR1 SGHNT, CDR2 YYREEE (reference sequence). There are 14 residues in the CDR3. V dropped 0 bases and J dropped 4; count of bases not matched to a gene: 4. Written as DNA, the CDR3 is TGTGCCAGCAGCTTGGGGCGGGAGAGGTACGAGCAGTACTTC. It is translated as CASSLGRERYEQYF.

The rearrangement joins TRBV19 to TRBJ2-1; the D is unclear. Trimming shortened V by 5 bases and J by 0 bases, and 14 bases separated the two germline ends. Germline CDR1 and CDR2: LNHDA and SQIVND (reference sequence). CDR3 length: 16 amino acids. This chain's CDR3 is CASSPPVRSSYNEQFF. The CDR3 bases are TGTGCCAGTAGTCCCCCCGTGCGGAGCTCCTACAATGAGCAGTTCTTC.